This TCR beta chain was recovered during a study of Graves' ophthalmopathy and Graves' hyperthyroidism. Study at large: The blood sample was drawn at first diagnosis and before any treatment.

RNA transcripts were the template, and TCR beta CDR3 regions were amplified from them. Following a first-round RT-PCR that used HTBI primers, a second-round multiplex PCR was carried out. TCRdb reanalysed the multiplex PCR reads using MiXCR and keeps one entry per CDR3 protein. The repertoire includes some 150,000 distinct CDR3 sequences, around two fifths of them detected once, and 8% to 10% sits in the top ten. The germline V gene encodes CDR1 MDHEN and CDR2 SYDVKM. The CDR3 is 17 residues long. V shed 4 bases, J shed 3 bases, and the junction held 10 bases outside the gene matches. Every ophthalmopathy donor presented moderate-to-severe activity, CAS ≥3, NOSPECS ≥4 and duration under 3 months. Ineligible for inclusion were patients with other autoimmune diseases, uncontrolled infections, pregnancy or lactation. Symptoms, serum thyroxine and TRAb, thyroid ultrasound, and orbital computed tomography formed the diagnostic basis.

This chain uses TRBV28 with TRBJ2-2; 8 bases fit TRBD2. The material sequenced was peripheral blood. The receptor was derived from a young man with Graves' ophthalmopathy. CDR3 amino acids: CASSSPVAGRHTGELFF. CDR3 coding DNA: TGTGCCAGCAGTTCCCCCGTAGCGGGACGCCACACCGGGGAGCTGTTTTTT.